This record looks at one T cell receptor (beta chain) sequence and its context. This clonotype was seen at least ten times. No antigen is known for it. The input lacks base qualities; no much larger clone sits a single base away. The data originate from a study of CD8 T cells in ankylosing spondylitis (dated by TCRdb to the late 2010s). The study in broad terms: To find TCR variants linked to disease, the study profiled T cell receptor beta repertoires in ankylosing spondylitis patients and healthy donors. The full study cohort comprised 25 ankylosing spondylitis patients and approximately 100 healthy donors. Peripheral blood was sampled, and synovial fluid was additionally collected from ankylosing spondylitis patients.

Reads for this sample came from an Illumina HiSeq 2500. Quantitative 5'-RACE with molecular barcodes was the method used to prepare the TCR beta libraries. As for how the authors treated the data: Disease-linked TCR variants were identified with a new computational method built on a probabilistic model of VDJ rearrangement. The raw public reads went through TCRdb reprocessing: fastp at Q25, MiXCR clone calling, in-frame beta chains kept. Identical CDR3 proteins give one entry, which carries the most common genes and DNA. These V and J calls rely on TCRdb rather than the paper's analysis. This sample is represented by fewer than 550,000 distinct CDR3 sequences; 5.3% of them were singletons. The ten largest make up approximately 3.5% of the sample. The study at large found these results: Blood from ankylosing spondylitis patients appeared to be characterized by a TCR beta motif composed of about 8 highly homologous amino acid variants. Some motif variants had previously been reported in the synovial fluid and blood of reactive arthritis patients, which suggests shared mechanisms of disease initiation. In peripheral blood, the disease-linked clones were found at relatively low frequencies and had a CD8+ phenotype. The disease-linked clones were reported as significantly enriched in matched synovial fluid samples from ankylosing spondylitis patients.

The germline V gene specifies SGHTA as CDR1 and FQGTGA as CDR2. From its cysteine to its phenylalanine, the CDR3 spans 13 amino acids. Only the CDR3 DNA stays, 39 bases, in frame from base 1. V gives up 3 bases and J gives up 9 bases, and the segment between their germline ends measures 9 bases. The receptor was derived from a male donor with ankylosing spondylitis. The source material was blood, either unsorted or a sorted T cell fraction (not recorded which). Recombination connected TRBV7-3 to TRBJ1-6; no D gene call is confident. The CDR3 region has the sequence CASSFQLGSPLHF. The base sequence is TGTGCCAGCAGCTTTCAGTTAGGTTCACCCCTCCACTTT.